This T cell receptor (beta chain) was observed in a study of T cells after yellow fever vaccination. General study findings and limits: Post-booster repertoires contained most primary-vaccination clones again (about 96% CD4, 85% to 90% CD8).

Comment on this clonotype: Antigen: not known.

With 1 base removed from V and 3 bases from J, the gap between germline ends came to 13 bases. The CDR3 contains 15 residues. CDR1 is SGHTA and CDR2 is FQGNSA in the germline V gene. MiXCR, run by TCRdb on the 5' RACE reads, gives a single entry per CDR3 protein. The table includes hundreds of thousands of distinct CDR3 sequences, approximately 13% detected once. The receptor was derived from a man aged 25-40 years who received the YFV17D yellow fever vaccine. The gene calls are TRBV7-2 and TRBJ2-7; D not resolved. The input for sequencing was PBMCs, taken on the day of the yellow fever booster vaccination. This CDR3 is CASSLGPGPNYEQYF. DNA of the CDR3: TGTGCCAGCAGCTTAGGACCAGGCCCAAACTACGAGCAGTACTTC. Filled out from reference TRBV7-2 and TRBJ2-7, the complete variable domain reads GAGVSQSPSNKVTEKGKDVELRCDPISGHTALYWYRQSLGQGLEFLIYFQGNSAPDKSGLPSDRFSAERTGGSVSTLTIQRTQQEDSAVYLCASSLGPGPNYEQYFGPGTRLTVT.